The present entry profiles one T cell receptor beta chain with its context. This clonotype was counted once. Its antigen remains unidentified. Base qualities are not at hand, and no much larger clone is one base apart. A read on its own is weak evidence. This sample stems from a study of T-cell memory formation after mild COVID-19 (dated by TCRdb to about 2021). Looking at the study overall: Most TCR sequence clusters were specific to one of the two donors. In two donors, T-cell clones that expanded and contracted after mild COVID-19 were tracked by sequencing TCRalpha and TCRbeta repertoires over time. The cohort was made up of two young adult volunteers, one female and one male, who were previously healthy. Here is what the overall study found, with its caveats: From day 15 to 85, contracting clones showed balanced CD4/CD8 phenotypes, whereas a second wave of clones that expanded from day 15 to 37 leaned towards CD4+. Contracting CD4+ clones were found mainly in CM and EM memory subsets, while CD8+ clones were enriched in EMRA. Only two mild cases were covered by the study, and larger cohorts that include severe cases with pre-infection samples were considered necessary. SARS-CoV-2 specificity of the second-wave clones peaking on day 37 was not confirmed. Some responding clones were found in pre-infection memory, which suggests that pre-existing cross-reactive memory T cells took part in the SARS-CoV-2 response.

Ficoll-Paque density gradient centrifugation was the method used to isolate PBMCs. The sequencing machine was an Illumina NovaSeq 6000. TCRalpha and TCRbeta cDNA libraries were built by 5'RACE with constant-segment primers, adding sample barcodes and unique molecular identifiers. RNA was extracted from every sample with Trizol reagent. Libraries were amplified in two PCR steps, with a second sample barcode and Illumina TruSeq adapters added in the second step. Sequencing of the libraries was done on an Illumina NovaSeq, producing 2 x 150 bp paired-end reads. In the authors' own workflow: Reads were demultiplexed and collapsed into UMI-guided consensus sequences with migec v1.2.7. Using mixcr v2.1.11, UMI consensuses were aligned to TRA and TRB V and J templates and then assembled into clonotypes. A clonotype was counted as expanded or contracted only when both edgeR and NoisET called the clonotype significant, with the noise models trained on biological replicates. edgeR calls used a false discovery rate-adjusted p below 0.01 and a log2 fold-change threshold of 1. PCA with hierarchical clustering of max-normalized trajectories of the 1000 most abundant clonotypes was used as exploratory dynamics analysis. Each responding clone was given a CD4 or CD8 phenotype based on the CD4+ and CD8+ repertoires, which had been sequenced separately. The raw public reads went through TCRdb reprocessing: fastp at Q25, MiXCR clone calling, in-frame beta chains kept. For every CDR3 protein sequence, its rows merge into one entry that carries the most common genes and DNA. The V and J calls follow TCRdb's processing rather than the paper's. The sample includes about 340,000 distinct CDR3 sequences, with about 21% observed a single time. In total, the top ten clones hold around an eighth of the sample.

This clonotype was sampled from an adult woman who had mild COVID-19 (a few samples of this study predate the infection). The sample titles of this study are shuffled in the database, so cell type and time point are left out; the donor was told from shared clones. The sequenced sample was PBMCs or a T cell subset sorted from them (not recorded which).

CDR3 loop: CASSLRMGAEQYF. The DNA is TGTGCCAGCAGCTTACGGATGGGTGCGGAGCAGTACTTC. The sequence links TRBV7-6 to TRBJ2-7; no confident D gene assignment can be made. The germline ends are 12 bases apart after V is trimmed by 2 bases and J by 7 bases. Based on the germline V gene, the CDR1 and CDR2 sequences are SGHVS and FNYEAQ. Including cysteine and phenylalanine, the CDR3 has 13 amino acids. The DNA shown is the 39-base CDR3, in frame from base 1. The CDR3, completed at both ends by the reference TRBV7-6 and TRBJ2-7 genes, gives the full variable domain GAGVSQSPRYKVTKRGQDVALRCDPISGHVSLYWYRQALGQGPEFLTYFNYEAQQDKSGLPNDRFSAERPEGSISTLTIQRTEQRDSAMYRCASSLRMGAEQYFGPGTRLTVT.